Shown below are 2 T cell receptor beta chains from a single sample sequenced in a study of blood T cell repertoires in COVID-19. Some clones are missing from TCRdb's copy, which holds only in-frame ones; the method was immunoSEQ multiplex PCR. The table lists around 200,000 clones, roughly 86% of them singletons. Material: peripheral blood. Every receptor here comes from a man between 65 and 85 years old with acute or convalescent COVID-19.

The chain links TRBV5-5 to TRBJ2-2; 9 bases align to TRBD2. Per the germline V gene, CDR1 is SGHKS and CDR2 is YYEKEE (reference sequence). This CDR3 region has 16 residues. With V trimmed by 2 bases and J by 4 bases, 6 bases remained unmatched. The CDR3 loop reads CASSFPSGRSTGELFF. The CDR3 coding sequence is TGTGCCAGCAGCTTTCCGAGCGGGAGGTCCACCGGGGAGCTGTTTTTT.

This chain joins TRBV19 and TRBJ2-7, with D possibly TRBD2 on 6 matching bases. The CDR3 length is 11 residues. The V and J ends lost 7 bases and 4 bases respectively, with 8 bases between them. Germline V gene lookup returns CDR1 LNHDA and CDR2 SQIVND (reference sequence). The CDR3 region has the DNA TGTGCCAGTACGGCGGGGTACGAGCAGTACTTC. Translating it yields CASTAGYEQYF.